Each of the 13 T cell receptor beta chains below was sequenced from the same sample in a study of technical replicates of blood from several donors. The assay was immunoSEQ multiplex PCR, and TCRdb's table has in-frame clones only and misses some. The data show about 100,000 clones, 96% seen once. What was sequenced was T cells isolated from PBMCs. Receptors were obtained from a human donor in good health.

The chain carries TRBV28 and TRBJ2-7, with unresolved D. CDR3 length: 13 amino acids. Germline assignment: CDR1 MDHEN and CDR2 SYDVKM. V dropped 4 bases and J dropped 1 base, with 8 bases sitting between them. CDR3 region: CASSYGQSYEQYF. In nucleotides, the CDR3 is TGTGCCAGCAGTTATGGCCAATCCTACGAGCAGTACTTC.

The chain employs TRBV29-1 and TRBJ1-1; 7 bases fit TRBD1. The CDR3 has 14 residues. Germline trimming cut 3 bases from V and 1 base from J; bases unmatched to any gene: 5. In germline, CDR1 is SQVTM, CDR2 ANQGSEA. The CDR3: CSVDIGGPNTEAFF. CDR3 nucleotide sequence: TGCAGCGTTGATATAGGGGGCCCGAACACTGAAGCTTTCTTT.

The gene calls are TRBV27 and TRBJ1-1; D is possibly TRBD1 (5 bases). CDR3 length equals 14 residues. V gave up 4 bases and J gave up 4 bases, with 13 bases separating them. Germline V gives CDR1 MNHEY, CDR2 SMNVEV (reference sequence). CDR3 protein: CASSSLRQSTEAFF. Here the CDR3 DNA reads TGTGCCAGCAGTTCCCTAAGACAGAGCACTGAAGCTTTCTTT.

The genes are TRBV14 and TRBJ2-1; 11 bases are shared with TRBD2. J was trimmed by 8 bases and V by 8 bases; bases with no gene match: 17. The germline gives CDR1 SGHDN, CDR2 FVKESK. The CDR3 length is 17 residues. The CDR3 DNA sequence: TGTGCCAGCCAACCCCCGACTAGCGGGATGACTTTGGATGAGCAGTTCTTC. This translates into CASQPPTSGMTLDEQFF. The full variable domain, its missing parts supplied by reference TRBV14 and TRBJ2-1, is EAGVTQFPSHSVIEKGQTVTLRCDPISGHDNLYWYRRVMGKEIKFLLHFVKESKQDESGMPNNRFLAERTGGTYSTLKVQPAELEDSGVYFCASQPPTSGMTLDEQFFGPGTRLTVL.

CDR3 residues: CASSSIYGDRAYEQYF. CDR3 in DNA: TGTGCCAGTAGTTCCATCTATGGGGACAGAGCCTACGAGCAGTACTTC. J is TRBJ2-7 and V is TRBV19; 7 bases are a match to TRBD1. The CDR3 totals 16 residues. Looked up from germline, CDR1 is LNHDA and CDR2 is SQIVND (reference sequence). The V segment lost 5 bases and the J segment 2 bases; nucleotides outside the gene matches: 12.

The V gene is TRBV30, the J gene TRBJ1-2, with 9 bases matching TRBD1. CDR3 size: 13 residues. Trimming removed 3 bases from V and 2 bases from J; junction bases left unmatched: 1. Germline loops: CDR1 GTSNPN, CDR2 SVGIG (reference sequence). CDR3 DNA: TGTGCCTGGAGGACAGGGGGAAACTATGGCTACACCTTC. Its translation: CAWRTGGNYGYTF.

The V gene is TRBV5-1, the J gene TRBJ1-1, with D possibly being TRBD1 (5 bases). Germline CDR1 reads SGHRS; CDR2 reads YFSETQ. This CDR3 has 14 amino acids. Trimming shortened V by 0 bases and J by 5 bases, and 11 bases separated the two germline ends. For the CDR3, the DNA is TGCGCCAGCAGCTTGGCTCGGGGGTCGACTGAAGCTTTCTTT. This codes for CASSLARGSTEAFF.

The CDR3 protein is CASEGEGTEAFF. The DNA of the CDR3 is TGTGCCTCCGAGGGGGAGGGGACTGAAGCTTTCTTT. The chain couples TRBV4-2 to TRBJ1-1; tentative D call: TRBD1 (6 bases). With 11 bases removed from V and 5 bases from J, the gap between germline ends came to 15 bases. CDR1 is LGHNA and CDR2 is YNFKEQ in the germline V gene. The CDR3 covers 12 residues.

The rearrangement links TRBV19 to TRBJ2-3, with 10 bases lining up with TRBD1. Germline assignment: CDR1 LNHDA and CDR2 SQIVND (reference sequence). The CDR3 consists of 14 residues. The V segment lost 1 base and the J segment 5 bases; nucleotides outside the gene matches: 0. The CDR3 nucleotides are TGTGCCAGTAGTATAGGGACAGGGGGAGATACGCAGTATTTT. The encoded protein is CASSIGTGGDTQYF. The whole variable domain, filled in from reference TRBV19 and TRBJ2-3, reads DGGITQSPKYLFRKEGQNVTLSCEQNLNHDAMYWYRQDPGQGLRLIYYSQIVNDFQKGDIAEGYSVSREKKESFPLTVTSAQKNPTAFYLCASSIGTGGDTQYFGPGTRLTVL.

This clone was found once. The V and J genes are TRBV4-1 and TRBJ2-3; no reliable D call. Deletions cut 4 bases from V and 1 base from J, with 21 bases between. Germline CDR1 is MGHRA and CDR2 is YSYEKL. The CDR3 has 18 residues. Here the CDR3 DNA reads TGCGCCAGCAGCCCCCTAAACCTAATACCATCGGGCACAGATACGCAGTATTTT. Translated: CASSPLNLIPSGTDTQYF.

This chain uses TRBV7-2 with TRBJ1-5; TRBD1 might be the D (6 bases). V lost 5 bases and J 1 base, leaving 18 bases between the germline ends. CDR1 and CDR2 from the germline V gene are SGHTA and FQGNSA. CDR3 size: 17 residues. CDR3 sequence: CASSPHQWGTSNQPQHF. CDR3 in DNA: TGTGCCAGCAGCCCCCATCAGTGGGGGACAAGCAATCAGCCCCAGCATTTT.

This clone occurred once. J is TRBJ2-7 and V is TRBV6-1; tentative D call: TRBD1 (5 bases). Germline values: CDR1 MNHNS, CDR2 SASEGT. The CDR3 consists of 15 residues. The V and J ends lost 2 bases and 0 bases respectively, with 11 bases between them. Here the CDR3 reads CASSEYDRNSYEQYF. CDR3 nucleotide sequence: TGTGCCAGCAGTGAATATGACAGAAACTCCTACGAGCAGTACTTC.

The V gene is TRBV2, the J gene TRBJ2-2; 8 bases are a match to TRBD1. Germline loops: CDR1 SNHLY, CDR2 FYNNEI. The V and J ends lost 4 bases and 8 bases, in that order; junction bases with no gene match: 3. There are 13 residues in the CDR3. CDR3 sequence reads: CASSVGTGGELFF. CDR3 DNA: TGTGCCAGCAGTGTGGGGACAGGTGGGGAGCTGTTTTTT.